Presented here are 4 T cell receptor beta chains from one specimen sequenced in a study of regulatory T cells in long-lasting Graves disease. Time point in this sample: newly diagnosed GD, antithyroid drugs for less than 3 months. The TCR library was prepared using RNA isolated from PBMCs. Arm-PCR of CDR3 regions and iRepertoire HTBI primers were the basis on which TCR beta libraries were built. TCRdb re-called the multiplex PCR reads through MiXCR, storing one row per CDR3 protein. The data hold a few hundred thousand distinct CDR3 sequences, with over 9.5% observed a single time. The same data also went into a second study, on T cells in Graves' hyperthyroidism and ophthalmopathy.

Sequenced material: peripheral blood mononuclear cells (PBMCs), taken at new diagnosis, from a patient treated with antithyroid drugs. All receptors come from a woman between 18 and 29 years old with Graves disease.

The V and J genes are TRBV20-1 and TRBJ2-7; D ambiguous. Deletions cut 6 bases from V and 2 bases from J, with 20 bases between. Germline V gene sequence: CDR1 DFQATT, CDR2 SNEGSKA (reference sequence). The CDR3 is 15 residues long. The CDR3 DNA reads TGCAGTGCCCCCACACCCGGAGACGGCACCTACGAGCAGTACTTC. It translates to CSAPTPGDGTYEQYF.

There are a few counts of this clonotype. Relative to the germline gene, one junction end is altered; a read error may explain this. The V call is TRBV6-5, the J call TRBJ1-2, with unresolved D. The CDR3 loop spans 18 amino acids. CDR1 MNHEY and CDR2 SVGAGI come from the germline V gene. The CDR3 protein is CASSYEGGLDYAKYGYTF. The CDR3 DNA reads TGTGCCAGCAGTTACGAGGGTGGGTTAGACTACGCTAAGTATGGCTACACCTTC.

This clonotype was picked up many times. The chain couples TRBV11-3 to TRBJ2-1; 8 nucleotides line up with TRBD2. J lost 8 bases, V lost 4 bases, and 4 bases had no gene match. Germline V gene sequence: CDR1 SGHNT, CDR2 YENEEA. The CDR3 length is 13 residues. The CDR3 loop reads CASSSGRAYEQFF. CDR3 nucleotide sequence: TGTGCCAGCAGCTCCGGGAGGGCCTATGAGCAGTTCTTC.

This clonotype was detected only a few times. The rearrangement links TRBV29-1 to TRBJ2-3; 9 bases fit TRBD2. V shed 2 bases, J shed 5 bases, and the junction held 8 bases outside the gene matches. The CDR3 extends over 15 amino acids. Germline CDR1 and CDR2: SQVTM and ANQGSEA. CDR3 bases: TGCAGCGTTGAATTGGCGGGGGGGCCTGGAGATACGCAGTATTTT. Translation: CSVELAGGPGDTQYF.